The clone carrying this T cell receptor beta chain showed up just a few times. As yet, its antigen is unknown. The V gene's germline CDR1 is SGHAT and CDR2 FQDESV (reference sequence). V lost 2 bases and J lost 5; bases outside the gene matches: 10. This CDR3 comprises 17 residues. After 5'RACE with constant-segment primers, TCR alpha and TCR beta cDNA libraries carrying sample barcodes and UMIs were obtained. Each CDR3 protein is one row after TCRdb ran MiXCR on the 5' RACE reads. The sample has under 400,000 distinct CDR3 sequences, roughly 21% seen once. This entry comes from a study of T-cell memory formation after mild COVID-19. Whole-study context: TCR clusters mostly belonged to single donors.

Overall study results and limits: Day 15 to 85 contracting clones showed balanced CD4/CD8; day 15 to 37 expanders favored CD4+. CD4+ contracting clones were found mainly in CM and EM, and CD8+ ones in EMRA.

This clonotype originated in an adult woman who had mild COVID-19 (a few samples of this study predate the infection). Cell type and time point are not known. The J gene is TRBJ2-5, the V gene TRBV11-1; 11 bases fit TRBD1. The sample taken for sequencing was PBMCs or a T cell subset sorted from them (not recorded which). The CDR3 DNA sequence: TGTGCCAGCAGCTTATACACCGGGACAGGGGGTTTCGAGACCCAGTACTTC. This codes for CASSLYTGTGGFETQYF.